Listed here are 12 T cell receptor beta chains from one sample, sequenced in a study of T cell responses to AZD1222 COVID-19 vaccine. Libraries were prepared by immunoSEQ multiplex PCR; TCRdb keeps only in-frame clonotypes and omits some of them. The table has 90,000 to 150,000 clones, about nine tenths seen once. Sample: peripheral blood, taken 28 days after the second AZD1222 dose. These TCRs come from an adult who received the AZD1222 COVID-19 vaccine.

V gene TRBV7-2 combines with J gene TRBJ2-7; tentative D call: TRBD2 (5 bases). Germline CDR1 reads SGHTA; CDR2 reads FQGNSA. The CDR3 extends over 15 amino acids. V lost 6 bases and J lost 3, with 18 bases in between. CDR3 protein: CASSLTGVGNYEQYF. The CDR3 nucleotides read TGTGCCAGCAGTTTAACCGGGGTTGGAAACTACGAGCAGTACTTC.

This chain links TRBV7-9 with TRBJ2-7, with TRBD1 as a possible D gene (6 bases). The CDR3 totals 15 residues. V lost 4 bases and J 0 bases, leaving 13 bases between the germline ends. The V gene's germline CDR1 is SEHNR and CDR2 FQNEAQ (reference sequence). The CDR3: CASSSGTLSSYEQYF. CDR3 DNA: TGTGCCAGCAGCTCAGGGACATTGAGCTCCTACGAGCAGTACTTC.

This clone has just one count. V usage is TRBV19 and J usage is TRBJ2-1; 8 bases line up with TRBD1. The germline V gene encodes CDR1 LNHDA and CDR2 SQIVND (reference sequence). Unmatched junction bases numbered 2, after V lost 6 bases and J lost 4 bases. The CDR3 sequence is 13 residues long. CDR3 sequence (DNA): TGTGCCAGTAGGCGACAGGGGTACAATGAGCAGTTCTTC. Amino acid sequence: CASRRQGYNEQFF.

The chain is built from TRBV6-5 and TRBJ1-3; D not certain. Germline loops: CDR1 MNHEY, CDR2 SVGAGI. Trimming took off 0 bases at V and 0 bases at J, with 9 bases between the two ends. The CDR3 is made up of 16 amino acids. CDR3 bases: TGTGCCAGCAGTTACTCTCCGGTAGGCTCTGGAAACACCATATATTTT. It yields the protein CASSYSPVGSGNTIYF.

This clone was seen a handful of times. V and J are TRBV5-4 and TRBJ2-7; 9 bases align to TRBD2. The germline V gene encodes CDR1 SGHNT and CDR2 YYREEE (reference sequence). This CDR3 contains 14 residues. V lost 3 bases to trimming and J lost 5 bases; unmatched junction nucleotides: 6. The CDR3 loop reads CASSSRGGDHEQYF. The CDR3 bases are TGTGCCAGCAGCTCCCGCGGGGGGGACCACGAGCAGTACTTC.

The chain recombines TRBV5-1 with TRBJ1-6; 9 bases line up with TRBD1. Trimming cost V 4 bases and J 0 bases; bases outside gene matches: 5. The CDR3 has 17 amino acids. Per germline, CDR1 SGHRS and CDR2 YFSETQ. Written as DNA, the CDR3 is TGCGCCAGCAGCCCCCGGGACAGGGTCTCCTATAATTCACCCCTCCACTTT. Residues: CASSPRDRVSYNSPLHF.

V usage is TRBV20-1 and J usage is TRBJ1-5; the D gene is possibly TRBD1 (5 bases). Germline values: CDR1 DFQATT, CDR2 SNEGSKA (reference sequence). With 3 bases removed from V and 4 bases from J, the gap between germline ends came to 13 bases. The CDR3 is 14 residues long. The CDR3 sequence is CSASIDGGNQPQHF. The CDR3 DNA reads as TGCAGTGCTAGTATCGACGGGGGGAATCAGCCCCAGCATTTT.

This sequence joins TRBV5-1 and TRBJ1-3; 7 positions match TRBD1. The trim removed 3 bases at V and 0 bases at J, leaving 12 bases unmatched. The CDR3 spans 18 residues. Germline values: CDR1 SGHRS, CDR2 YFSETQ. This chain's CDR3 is CASSSSGTVVSSGNTIYF. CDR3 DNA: TGCGCCAGCAGCTCCTCCGGGACAGTTGTAAGCTCTGGAAACACCATATATTTT.

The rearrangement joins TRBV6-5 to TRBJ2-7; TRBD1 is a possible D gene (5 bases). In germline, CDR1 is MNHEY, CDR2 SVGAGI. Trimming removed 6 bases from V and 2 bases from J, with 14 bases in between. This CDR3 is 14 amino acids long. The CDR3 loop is CASSRGQAPYEQYF. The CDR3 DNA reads TGTGCCAGCAGCCGAGGACAAGCCCCCTACGAGCAGTACTTC.

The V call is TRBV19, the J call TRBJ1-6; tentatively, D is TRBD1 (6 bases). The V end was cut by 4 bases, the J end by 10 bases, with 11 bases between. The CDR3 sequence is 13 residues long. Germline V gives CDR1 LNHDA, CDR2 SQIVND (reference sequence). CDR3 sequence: CASSTTGYSPLHF. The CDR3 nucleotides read TGTGCCAGTAGTACTACAGGGTACTCACCCCTCCACTTT.

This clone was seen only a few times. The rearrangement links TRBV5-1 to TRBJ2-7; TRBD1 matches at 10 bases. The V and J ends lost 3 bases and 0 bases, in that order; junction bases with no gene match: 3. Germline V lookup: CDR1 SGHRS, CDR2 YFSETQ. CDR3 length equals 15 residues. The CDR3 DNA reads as TGCGCCAGCAGCTCCCGGGACAGGGGCTCCTACGAGCAGTACTTC. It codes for CASSSRDRGSYEQYF.

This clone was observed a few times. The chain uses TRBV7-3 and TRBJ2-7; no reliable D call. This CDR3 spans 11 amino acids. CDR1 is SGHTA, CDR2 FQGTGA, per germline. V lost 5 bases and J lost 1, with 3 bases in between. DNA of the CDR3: TGTGCCAGCAGCGTATCCTACGAGCAGTACTTC. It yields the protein CASSVSYEQYF.